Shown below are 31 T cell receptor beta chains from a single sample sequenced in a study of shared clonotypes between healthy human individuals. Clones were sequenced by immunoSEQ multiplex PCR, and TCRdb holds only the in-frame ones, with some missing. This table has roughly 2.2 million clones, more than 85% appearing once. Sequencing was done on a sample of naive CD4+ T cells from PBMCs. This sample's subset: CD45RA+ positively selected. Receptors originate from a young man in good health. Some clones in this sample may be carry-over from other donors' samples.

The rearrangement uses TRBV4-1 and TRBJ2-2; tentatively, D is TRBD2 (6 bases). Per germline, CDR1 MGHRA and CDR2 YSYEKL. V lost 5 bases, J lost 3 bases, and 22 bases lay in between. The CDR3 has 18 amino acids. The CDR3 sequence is CASSTHSPGTAYTGELFF. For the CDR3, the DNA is TGCGCCAGCAGCACACACAGTCCCGGGACTGCCTACACCGGGGAGCTGTTTTTT.

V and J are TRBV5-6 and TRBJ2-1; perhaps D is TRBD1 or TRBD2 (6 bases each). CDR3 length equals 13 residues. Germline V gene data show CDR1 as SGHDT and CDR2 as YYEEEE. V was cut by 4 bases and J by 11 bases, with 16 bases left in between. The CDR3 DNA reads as TGTGCCAGCAGCCCCGGTCGTGGGGGGCAGCAGTTCTTC. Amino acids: CASSPGRGGQQFF. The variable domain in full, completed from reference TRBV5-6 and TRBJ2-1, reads DAGVTQSPTHLIKTRGQQVTLRCSPKSGHDTVSWYQQALGQGPQFIFQYYEEEERQRGNFPDRFSGHQFPNYSSELNVNALLLGDSALYLCASSPGRGGQQFFGPGTRLTVL.

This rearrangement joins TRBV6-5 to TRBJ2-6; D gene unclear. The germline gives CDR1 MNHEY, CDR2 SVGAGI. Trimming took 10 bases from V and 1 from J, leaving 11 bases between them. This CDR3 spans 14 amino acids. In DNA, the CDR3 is TGTGCCACCCTGGGGTTTTCTGGGGCCAACGTCCTGACTTTC. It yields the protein CATLGFSGANVLTF.

CDR3 residues: CASSDTGHSNTGELFF. The CDR3 DNA sequence: TGTGCCAGCAGTGACACGGGACACTCGAACACCGGGGAGCTGTTTTTT. The chain joins TRBV2 to TRBJ2-2; weak D call: TRBD1 (6 bases). This CDR3 contains 16 residues. Germline CDR1 and CDR2: SNHLY and FYNNEI. Trimming stripped 3 bases from V and 0 bases from J, with 11 bases between.

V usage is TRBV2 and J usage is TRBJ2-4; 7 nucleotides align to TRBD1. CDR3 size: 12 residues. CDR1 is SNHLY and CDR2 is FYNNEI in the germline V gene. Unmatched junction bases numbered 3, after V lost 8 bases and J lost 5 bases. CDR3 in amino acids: CASLQGENIQYF. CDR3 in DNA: TGTGCCAGCCTCCAGGGGGAAAACATTCAGTACTTC.

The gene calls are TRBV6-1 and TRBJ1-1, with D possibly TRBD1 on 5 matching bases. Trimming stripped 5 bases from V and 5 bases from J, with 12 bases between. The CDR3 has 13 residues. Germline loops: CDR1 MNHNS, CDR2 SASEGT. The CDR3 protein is CASSLGRGTEAFF. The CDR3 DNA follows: TGTGCCAGCAGTTTGGGGCGGGGGACTGAAGCTTTCTTT.

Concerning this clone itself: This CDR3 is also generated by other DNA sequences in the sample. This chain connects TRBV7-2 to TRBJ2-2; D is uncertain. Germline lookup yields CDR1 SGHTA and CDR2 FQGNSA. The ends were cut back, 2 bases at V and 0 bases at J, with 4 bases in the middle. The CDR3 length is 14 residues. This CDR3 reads CASSLQPNTGELFF. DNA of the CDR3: TGTGCCAGCAGCTTACAGCCGAACACCGGGGAGCTGTTTTTT.

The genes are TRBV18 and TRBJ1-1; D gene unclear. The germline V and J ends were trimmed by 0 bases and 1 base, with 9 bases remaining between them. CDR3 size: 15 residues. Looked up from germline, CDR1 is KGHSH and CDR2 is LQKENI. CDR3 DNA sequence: TGTGCCAGCTCACCACCTGGACGGCCGAACACTGAAGCTTTCTTT. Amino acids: CASSPPGRPNTEAFF.

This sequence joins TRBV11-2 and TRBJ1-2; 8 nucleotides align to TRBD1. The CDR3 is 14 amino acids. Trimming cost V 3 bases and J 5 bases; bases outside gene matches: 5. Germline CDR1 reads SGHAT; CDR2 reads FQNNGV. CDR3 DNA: TGTGCCAGCAGCTTTAGTGGACAGGGATATGGCTACACCTTC. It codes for CASSFSGQGYGYTF. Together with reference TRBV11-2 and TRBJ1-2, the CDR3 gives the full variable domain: EAGVAQSPRYKIIEKRQSVAFWCNPISGHATLYWYQQILGQGPKLLIQFQNNGVVDDSQLPKDRFSAERLKGVDSTLKIQPAKLEDSAVYLCASSFSGQGYGYTFGSGTRLTVV.

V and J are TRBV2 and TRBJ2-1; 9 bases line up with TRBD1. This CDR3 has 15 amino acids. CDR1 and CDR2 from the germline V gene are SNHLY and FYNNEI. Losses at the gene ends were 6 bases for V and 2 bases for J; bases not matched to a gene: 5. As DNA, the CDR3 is TGTGCCAGCAGCAAAGACAGGGGGACCTACAATGAGCAGTTCTTC. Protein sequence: CASSKDRGTYNEQFF.

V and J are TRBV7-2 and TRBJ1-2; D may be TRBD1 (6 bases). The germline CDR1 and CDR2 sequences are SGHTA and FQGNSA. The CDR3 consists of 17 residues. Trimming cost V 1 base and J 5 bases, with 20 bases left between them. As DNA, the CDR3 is TGTGCCAGCAGCTTAGGCTTCGGGGCAGGGGCTGGGTATGGCTACACCTTC. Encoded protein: CASSLGFGAGAGYGYTF.

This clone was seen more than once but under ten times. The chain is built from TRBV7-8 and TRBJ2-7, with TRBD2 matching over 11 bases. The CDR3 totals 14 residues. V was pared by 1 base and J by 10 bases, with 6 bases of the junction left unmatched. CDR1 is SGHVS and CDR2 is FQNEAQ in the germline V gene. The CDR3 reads CASSLGSGLAGQYF. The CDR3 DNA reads TGTGCCAGCAGCTTAGGAAGTGGACTAGCGGGCCAGTACTTC. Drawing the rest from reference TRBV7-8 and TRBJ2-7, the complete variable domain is GAGVSQSPRYKVAKRGQDVALRCDPISGHVSLFWYQQALGQGPEFLTYFQNEAQLDKSGLPSDRFFAERPEGSVSTLKIQRTQQEDSAVYLCASSLGSGLAGQYFGPGTRLTVT.

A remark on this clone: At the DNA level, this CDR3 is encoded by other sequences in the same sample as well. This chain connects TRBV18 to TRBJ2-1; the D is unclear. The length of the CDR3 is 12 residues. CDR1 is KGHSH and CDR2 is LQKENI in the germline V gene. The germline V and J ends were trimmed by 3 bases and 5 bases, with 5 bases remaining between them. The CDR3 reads CASSPQDNEQFF. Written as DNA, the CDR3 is TGTGCCAGCTCACCTCAAGACAATGAGCAGTTCTTC.

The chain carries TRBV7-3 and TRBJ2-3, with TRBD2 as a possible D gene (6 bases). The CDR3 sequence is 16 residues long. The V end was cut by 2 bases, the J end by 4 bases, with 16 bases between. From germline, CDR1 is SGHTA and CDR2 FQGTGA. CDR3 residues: CASSLGTSRVSDTQYF. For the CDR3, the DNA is TGTGCCAGCAGCTTAGGCACTAGCAGGGTGTCAGATACGCAGTATTTT. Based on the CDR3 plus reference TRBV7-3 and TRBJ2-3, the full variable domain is GAGVSQTPSNKVTEKGKYVELRCDPISGHTALYWYRQSLGQGPEFLIYFQGTGAADDSGLPNDRFFAVRPEGSVSTLKIQRTERGDSAVYLCASSLGTSRVSDTQYFGPGTRLTVL.

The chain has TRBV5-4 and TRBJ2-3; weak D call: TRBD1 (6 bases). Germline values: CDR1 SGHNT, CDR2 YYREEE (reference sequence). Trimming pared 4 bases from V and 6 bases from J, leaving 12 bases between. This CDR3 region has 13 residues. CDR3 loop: CASSPAGVDTQYF. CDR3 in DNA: TGTGCCAGCAGCCCCGCAGGGGTGGATACGCAGTATTTT. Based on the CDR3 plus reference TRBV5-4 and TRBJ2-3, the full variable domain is ETGVTQSPTHLIKTRGQQVTLRCSSQSGHNTVSWYQQALGQGPQFIFQYYREEENGRGNFPPRFSGLQFPNYSSELNVNALELDDSALYLCASSPAGVDTQYFGPGTRLTVL.

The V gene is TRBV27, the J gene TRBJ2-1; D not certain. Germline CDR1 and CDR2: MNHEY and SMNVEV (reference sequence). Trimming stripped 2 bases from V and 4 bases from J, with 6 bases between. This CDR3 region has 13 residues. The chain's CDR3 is CASSLRRYNEQFF. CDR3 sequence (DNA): TGTGCCAGCAGTTTAAGGCGGTACAATGAGCAGTTCTTC.

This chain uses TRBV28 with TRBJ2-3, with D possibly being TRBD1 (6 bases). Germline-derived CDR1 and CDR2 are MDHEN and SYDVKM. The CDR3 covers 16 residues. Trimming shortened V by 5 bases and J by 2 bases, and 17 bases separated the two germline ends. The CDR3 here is CASSPLGATLTDTQYF. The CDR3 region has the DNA TGTGCCAGCAGTCCTCTGGGGGCTACCCTCACAGATACGCAGTATTTT. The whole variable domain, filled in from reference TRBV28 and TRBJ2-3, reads DVKVTQSSRYLVKRTGEKVFLECVQDMDHENMFWYRQDPGLGLRLIYFSYDVKMKEKGDIPEGYSVSREKKERFSLILESASTNQTSMYLCASSPLGATLTDTQYFGPGTRLTVL.

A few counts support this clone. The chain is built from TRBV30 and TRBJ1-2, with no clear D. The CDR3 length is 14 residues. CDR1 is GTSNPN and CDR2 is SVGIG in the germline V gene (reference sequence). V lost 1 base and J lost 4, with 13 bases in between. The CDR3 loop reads CAWSGRVGGYGYTF. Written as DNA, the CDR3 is TGTGCCTGGAGTGGGAGGGTAGGCGGCTATGGCTACACCTTC.

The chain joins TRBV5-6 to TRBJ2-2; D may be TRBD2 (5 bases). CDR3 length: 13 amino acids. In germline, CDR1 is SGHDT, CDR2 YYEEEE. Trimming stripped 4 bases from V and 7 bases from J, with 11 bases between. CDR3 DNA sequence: TGTGCCAGCAGCAATCTAGCAGGCGGGGAGCTGTTTTTT. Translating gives CASSNLAGGELFF.

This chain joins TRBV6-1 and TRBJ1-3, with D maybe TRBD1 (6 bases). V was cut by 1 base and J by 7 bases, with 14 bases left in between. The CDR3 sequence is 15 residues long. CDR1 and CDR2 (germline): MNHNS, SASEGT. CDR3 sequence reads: CASSEVGAQANTIYF. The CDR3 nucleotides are TGTGCCAGCAGTGAAGTGGGGGCGCAGGCGAACACCATATATTTT.

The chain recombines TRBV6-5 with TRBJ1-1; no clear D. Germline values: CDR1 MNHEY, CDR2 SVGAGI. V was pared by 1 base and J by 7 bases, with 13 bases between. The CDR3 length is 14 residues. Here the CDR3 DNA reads TGTGCCAGCAGTTACTGGTTCGGGGAGAATGAAGCTTTCTTT. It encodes CASSYWFGENEAFF.

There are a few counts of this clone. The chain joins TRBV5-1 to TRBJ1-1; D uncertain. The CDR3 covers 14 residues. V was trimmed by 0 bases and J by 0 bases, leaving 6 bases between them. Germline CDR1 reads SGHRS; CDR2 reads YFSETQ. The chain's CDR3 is CASSLDQMNTEAFF. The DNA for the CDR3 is TGCGCCAGCAGCTTGGACCAGATGAACACTGAAGCTTTCTTT.

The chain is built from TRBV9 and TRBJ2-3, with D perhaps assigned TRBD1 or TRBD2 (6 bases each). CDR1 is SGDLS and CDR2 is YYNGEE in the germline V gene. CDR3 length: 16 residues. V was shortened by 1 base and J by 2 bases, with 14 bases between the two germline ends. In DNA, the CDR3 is TGTGCCAGCAGCGTATTAGGGGGGATCCTCACAGATACGCAGTATTTT. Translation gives CASSVLGGILTDTQYF.

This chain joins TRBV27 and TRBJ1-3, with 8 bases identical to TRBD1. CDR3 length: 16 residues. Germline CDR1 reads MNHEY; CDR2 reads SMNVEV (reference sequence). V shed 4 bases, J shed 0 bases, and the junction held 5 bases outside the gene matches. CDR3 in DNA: TGTGCCAGCAGTTCCTTCGGACAGGGCTCTGGAAACACCATATATTTT. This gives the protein CASSSFGQGSGNTIYF.

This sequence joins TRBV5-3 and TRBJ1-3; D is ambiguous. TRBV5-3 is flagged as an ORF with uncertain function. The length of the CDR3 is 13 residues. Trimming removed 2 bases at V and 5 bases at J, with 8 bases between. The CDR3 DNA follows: TGTGCCAGAAGCTTCGCCGGACGAAACACCATATATTTT. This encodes CARSFAGRNTIYF.

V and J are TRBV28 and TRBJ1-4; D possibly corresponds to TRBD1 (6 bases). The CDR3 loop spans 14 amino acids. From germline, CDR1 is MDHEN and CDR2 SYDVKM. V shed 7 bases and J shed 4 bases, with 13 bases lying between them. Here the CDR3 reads CASTSGGFNEKLFF. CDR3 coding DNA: TGTGCCAGCACCTCGGGGGGCTTTAATGAAAAACTGTTTTTT.

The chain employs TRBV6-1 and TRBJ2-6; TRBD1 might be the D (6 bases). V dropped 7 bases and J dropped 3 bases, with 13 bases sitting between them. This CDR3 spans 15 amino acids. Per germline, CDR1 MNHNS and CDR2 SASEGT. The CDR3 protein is CASTNRAGGANVLTF. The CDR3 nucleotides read TGTGCCAGCACCAACAGGGCTGGTGGGGCCAACGTCCTGACTTTC.

In nucleotides, the CDR3 is TGTGCCAGCAGAGGCGCCCGAGGCGGGAAAGAGAAGAATTACGAGCAGTACTTC. Its protein product is CASRGARGGKEKNYEQYF. The V call is TRBV7-2, the J call TRBJ2-7; D is perhaps TRBD2 (6 bases). This CDR3 is 18 amino acids long. Trimming cost V 6 bases and J 4 bases, with 28 bases left between them. CDR1 and CDR2 from the germline V gene are SGHTA and FQGNSA.

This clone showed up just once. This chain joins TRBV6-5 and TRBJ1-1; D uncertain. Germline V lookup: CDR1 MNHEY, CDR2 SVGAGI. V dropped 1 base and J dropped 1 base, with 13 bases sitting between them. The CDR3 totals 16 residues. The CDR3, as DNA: TGTGCCAGCAGTTACTTTTTTAGGTCAGGGAACACTGAAGCTTTCTTT. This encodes CASSYFFRSGNTEAFF.

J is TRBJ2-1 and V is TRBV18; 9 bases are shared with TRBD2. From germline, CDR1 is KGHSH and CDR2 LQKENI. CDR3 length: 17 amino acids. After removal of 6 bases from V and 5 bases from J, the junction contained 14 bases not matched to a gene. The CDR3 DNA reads TGTGCCAGCTCCCGTATCATCTTGCGGGAGGGAAACAATGAGCAGTTCTTC. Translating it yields CASSRIILREGNNEQFF.

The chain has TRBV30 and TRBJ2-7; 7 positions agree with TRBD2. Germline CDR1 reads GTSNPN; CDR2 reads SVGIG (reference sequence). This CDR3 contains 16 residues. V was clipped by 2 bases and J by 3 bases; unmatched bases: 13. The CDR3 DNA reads TGTGCCTGGAGTTCCCGTGGTAAGCGGGATAGCTACGAGCAGTACTTC. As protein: CAWSSRGKRDSYEQYF.